Presented here are 3 T cell receptor beta chains from one specimen sequenced in a study of T cell responses to AZD1222 COVID-19 vaccine. TCRdb's copy holds only in-frame clones and misses some; the assay was immunoSEQ multiplex PCR. The sample yields 80,000 to 95,000 clones, around nine tenths seen once. Here the sequenced sample was peripheral blood, taken 28 days after the second AZD1222 dose. The receptors were gathered from an adult who received the AZD1222 COVID-19 vaccine.

J is TRBJ1-3 and V is TRBV3-1 (or the pseudogene TRBV3-2), with D hard to call. Germline CDR1 and CDR2: LGHDT and YNNKEL (reference sequence). V lost 4 bases to trimming and J lost 0 bases, with 13 bases between them. The CDR3 covers 16 residues. CDR3 loop: CASSLLTVSSGNTIYF. Here the CDR3 DNA reads TGTGCCAGCAGCCTCCTTACAGTGTCCTCTGGAAACACCATATATTTT.

This clone was seen once. This chain uses TRBV7-3 with TRBJ1-2, with D tentatively TRBD1 (6 bases). V was trimmed by 2 bases and J by 3 bases, leaving 7 bases between them. The CDR3 runs 13 residues. Germline values: CDR1 SGHTA, CDR2 FQGTGA. The DNA of the CDR3 is TGTGCCAGCAGCTTAGGGGGGCACTATGGCTACACCTTC. This codes for CASSLGGHYGYTF.

V is TRBV2 and J is TRBJ1-2, with D maybe TRBD1 (6 bases). Germline-derived CDR1 and CDR2 are SNHLY and FYNNEI. This CDR3 is built from 13 residues. The V end lost 7 bases, the J end lost 1 base, and 10 bases lay between the germline ends. The DNA for the CDR3 is TGTGCCAGCAATCAACAGGGTAACTATGGCTACACCTTC. It yields the protein CASNQQGNYGYTF.